The 2 T cell receptor beta chains presented below share a single source sample, sequenced in a study of OX40 agonist ivuxolimab in advanced cancers. Data came from immunoSEQ multiplex PCR; TCRdb stores just in-frame clones and leaves some out. The table lists 70,000 to 85,000 clones, roughly 90% of them singletons. Sequenced material: CD4+ or CD8+ T cells sorted from blood, taken in a trial of the OX40 agonist ivuxolimab. The source of these receptors is an adult with an advanced solid tumor such as melanoma, head and neck, liver or kidney cancer.

The rearrangement joins TRBV19 to TRBJ1-1, with no clear D. Germline CDR1 LNHDA, CDR2 SQIVND (reference sequence). The CDR3 consists of 14 residues. The V gene lost 6 bases and the J gene lost 0 bases, with 11 bases spanning the gap. CDR3 bases: TGTGCCAGTAGCCCCGTCCCGATGAACACTGAAGCTTTCTTT. It yields the protein CASSPVPMNTEAFF.

The chain combines TRBV4-2 with TRBJ1-5; TRBD1 is a possible D gene (5 bases). The CDR3 consists of 13 residues. The germline gives CDR1 LGHNA, CDR2 YNFKEQ. V shed 1 base and J shed 7 bases, with 8 bases lying between them. CDR3 region: CASSQGGQQPQHF. In DNA form, the CDR3 reads TGTGCCAGCAGCCAAGGGGGCCAGCAGCCCCAGCATTTT.